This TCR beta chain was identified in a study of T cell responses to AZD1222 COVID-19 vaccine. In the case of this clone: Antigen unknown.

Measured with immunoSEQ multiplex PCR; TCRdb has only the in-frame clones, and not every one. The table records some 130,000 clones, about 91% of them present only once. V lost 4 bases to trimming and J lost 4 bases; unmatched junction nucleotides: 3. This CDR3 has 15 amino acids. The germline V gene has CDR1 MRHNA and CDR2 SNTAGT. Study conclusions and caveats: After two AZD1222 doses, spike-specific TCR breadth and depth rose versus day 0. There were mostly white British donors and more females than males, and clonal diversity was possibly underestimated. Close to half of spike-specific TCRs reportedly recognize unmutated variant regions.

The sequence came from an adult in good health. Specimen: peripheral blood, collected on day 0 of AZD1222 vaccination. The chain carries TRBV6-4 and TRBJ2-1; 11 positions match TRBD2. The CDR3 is CASSAGTSGYNEQFF. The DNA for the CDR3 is TGTGCCAGCAGTGCCGGGACTAGCGGTTACAATGAGCAGTTCTTC.